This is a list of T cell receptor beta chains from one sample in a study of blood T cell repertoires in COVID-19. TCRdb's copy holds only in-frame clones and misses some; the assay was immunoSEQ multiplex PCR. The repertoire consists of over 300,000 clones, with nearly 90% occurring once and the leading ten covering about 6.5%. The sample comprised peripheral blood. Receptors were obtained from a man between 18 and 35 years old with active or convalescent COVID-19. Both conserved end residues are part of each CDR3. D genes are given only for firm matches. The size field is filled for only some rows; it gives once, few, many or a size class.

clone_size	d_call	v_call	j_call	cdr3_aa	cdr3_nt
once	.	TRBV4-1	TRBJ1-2	CASSQDQGIGYGYTF	TGCGCCAGCAGCCAAGACCAGGGTATAGGCTATGGCTACACCTTC
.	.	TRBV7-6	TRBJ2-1	CASSEESGYEQFF	TGTGCCAGCAGCGAAGAGTCGGGGTACGAGCAGTTCTTC
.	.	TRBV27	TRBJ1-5	CASSTAGGQPQHF	TGTGCCAGCAGTACTGCGGGCGGCCAGCCCCAGCATTTT
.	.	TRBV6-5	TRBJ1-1	CASIPAPWPEAFF	TGTGCCAGCATACCAGCGCCCTGGCCCGAAGCTTTCTTT
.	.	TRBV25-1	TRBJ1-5	CASSEQGQNQPQHF	TGTGCCAGCAGTGAACAGGGTCAGAATCAGCCCCAGCATTTT
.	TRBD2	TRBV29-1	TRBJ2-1	CSGSGGEGEQFF	TGCAGCGGTAGCGGGGGGGAGGGTGAGCAGTTCTTC
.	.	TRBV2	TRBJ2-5	CASGGAGETQYF	TGTGCCAGCGGAGGGGCGGGGGAGACCCAGTACTTC
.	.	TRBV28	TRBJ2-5	CASSSGLLQETQYF	TGTGCCAGCAGCTCTGGACTACTTCAAGAGACCCAGTACTTC
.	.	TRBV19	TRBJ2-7	CASTPGRSLSYEQYF	TGTGCCAGTACCCCAGGGCGGTCGCTCTCCTACGAGCAGTACTTC
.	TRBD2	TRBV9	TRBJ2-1	CASSENSGVYNIEQFF	TGTGCCAGCAGCGAGAATAGCGGGGTATACAATATTGAGCAGTTCTTC
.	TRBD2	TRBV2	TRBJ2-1	CAGGLDSYNEQFF	TGTGCCGGGGGACTAGACTCCTACAATGAGCAGTTCTTC
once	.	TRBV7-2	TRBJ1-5	CASTDLPGINQPQHF	TGTGCCAGCACCGATTTGCCGGGGATCAATCAGCCCCAGCATTTT
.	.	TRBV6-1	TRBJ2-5	CASSEFVGARRQETQYF	TGTGCCAGCAGTGAATTTGTAGGAGCCAGACGACAAGAGACCCAGTACTTC
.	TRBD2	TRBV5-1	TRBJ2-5	CASSLAGGTQETQYF	TGCGCCAGCAGCTTGGCCGGGGGGACCCAAGAGACCCAGTACTTC
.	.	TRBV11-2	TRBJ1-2	CASSPRLSWDGYTF	TGTGCCAGCAGCCCAAGACTCAGCTGGGATGGCTACACCTTC
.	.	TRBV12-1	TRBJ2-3	CASTGGGTDTQYF	TGTGCCAGTACAGGGGGTGGTACAGATACGCAGTATTTT
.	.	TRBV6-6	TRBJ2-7	CATSDFPHYEQYF	TGTGCCACTTCGGACTTTCCGCACTACGAGCAGTACTTC